Presented here are 29 T cell receptor beta chains from one specimen sequenced in a study of blood T cells in healthy people across ages. Combining a sample-barcoded 5' primer with a J-beta primer mix, a second PCR ran for about 7 to 11 cycles. In TCRdb, the 5' RACE reads were re-called with MiXCR into one record per CDR3 protein. Of hundreds of thousands of distinct CDR3 sequences in the sample, 32% were seen once. The sample was blood. The source is a woman aged 80 or older in good health.

The sample holds many counts of this clonotype. The J gene is TRBJ2-3, the V gene TRBV6-1, with D tentatively TRBD2 (6 bases). The CDR3 consists of 15 residues. Trimming shortened V by 1 base and J by 0 bases, and 8 bases separated the two germline ends. Germline CDR1 is MNHNS and CDR2 is SASEGT. The CDR3 is CASSEESGSTDTQYF. CDR3 in DNA: TGTGCCAGCAGTGAAGAGAGCGGGAGCACAGATACGCAGTATTTT.

A note on this clonotype: A read error may explain this, as a much larger clone is one base away. This chain uses TRBV6-6 with TRBJ1-6, with a weak D call TRBD1 (5 bases). Germline CDR1 and CDR2: MNHNY and SVGAGI (reference sequence). This CDR3 has 15 residues. CDR3 sequence reads: CASTRQSSYNSPPHF. CDR3 coding DNA: TGTGCCAGCACTCGACAGAGCTCCTATAATTCACCCCCCCACTTT.

V usage is TRBV7-2 and J usage is TRBJ2-1, with TRBD1 matching 11 bases. The J segment lost 15 bases and the V segment lost 0 bases, leaving 16 bases of the junction unmatched. Germline assignment: CDR1 SGHTA and CDR2 FQGNSA. This CDR3 has 17 amino acids. CDR3 nucleotides: TGTGCCAGCAGCTTAGCGATGGCAGGGACAGGGGGGAATGAGAGGTTCTTC. This encodes CASSLAMAGTGGNERFF.

This clonotype was seen many times. V and J are TRBV9 and TRBJ1-2; no firm D call. Trimming shortened V by 0 bases and J by 2 bases, and 8 bases separated the two germline ends. Germline CDR1 is SGDLS and CDR2 is YYNGEE. CDR3 length: 14 amino acids. In nucleotides, the CDR3 is TGTGCCAGCAGCGTAGAGTCAGGAAACTATGGCTACACCTTC. This codes for CASSVESGNYGYTF.

There are a few counts of this clonotype. The chain employs TRBV3-1 and TRBJ2-1; a possible D gene is TRBD1 (5 bases). The better agreement between TRBJ2-7 and the DNA end casts doubt on the J call. The length of the CDR3 is 15 residues. CDR1 LGHDT and CDR2 YNNKEL come from the germline V gene (reference sequence). DNA of the CDR3: TGTGCCAGCAGCCGAGAATCAGGGTCGTACAATGAGCAGTACTTC. Encoded protein: CASSRESGSYNEQYF.

This clonotype was detected ten times or more. This chain connects TRBV7-2 to TRBJ2-7; no firm D call. The V gene's germline CDR1 is SGHTA and CDR2 FQGNSA. There are 15 residues in the CDR3. V gave up 1 base and J gave up 2 bases, with 12 bases separating them. CDR3 amino acids: CASSLEGVRTYEQYF. As DNA, the CDR3 is TGTGCCAGCAGCTTAGAAGGAGTCAGGACCTACGAGCAGTACTTC. Variable domain in full (rest from reference TRBV7-2 and TRBJ2-7): GAGVSQSPSNKVTEKGKDVELRCDPISGHTALYWYRQSLGQGLEFLIYFQGNSAPDKSGLPSDRFSAERTGGSVSTLTIQRTQQEDSAVYLCASSLEGVRTYEQYFGPGTRLTVT.

This clonotype has a count of ten or more. The V call is TRBV12-3 or TRBV12-4, the J call TRBJ2-7, with TRBD1 matching 10 bases. V shed 6 bases, J shed 3 bases, and the junction held 8 bases outside the gene matches. This CDR3 comprises 15 residues. The CDR3, as DNA: TGTGCCAGCAGCTCCCGGGACAGGGGCTACTACGAGCAGTACTTC. This translates into CASSSRDRGYYEQYF.

As regards this clonotype: This could be a read error, since a much larger clone is one nucleotide away. V gene TRBV28 combines with J gene TRBJ2-3, with a tentative D call TRBD1 (5 bases). The CDR3 runs to 15 residues. Between the trimmed V and J ends, which lost 5 bases and 4 bases, there was a span of 16 bases. Germline CDR1 MDHEN, CDR2 SYDVKM. The CDR3 protein is CASSPLGQSADTQYF. The DNA for the CDR3 is TGTGCCAGCAGTCCATTGGGGCAGTCGGCAGATACGCAGTATTTT.

A word on this clonotype: A junction boundary mismatches the germline segment, possibly from a read error. The V gene is TRBV6-1, the J gene TRBJ2-2; tentatively, D is TRBD2 (5 bases). The CDR3 contains 15 residues. Germline V gene data show CDR1 as MNHNS and CDR2 as SASEGT. In nucleotides, the CDR3 is TGTGCCAGCACCCACAGACACAAGAACACCGGGGAGCGGTTTTTT. Protein product: CASTHRHKNTGERFF.

This clonotype was seen at least ten times. J is TRBJ2-7 and V is TRBV10-3, with TRBD2 matching 10 bases. The CDR3 consists of 15 residues. Germline CDR1 and CDR2: ENHRY and SYGVKD. Trimming cost V 3 bases and J 0 bases; bases outside gene matches: 2. In DNA form, the CDR3 reads TGTGCCATCAGTGATCAGCGGGGGGGCTCCTACGAGCAGTACTTC. It specifies CAISDQRGGSYEQYF.

The chain is built from TRBV20-1 and TRBJ2-5; TRBD1 agrees at 11 bases. With 3 bases clipped from V and 2 bases from J, the junction kept 5 bases outside the gene matches. The length of the CDR3 is 15 residues. The germline V gene encodes CDR1 DFQATT and CDR2 SNEGSKA (reference sequence). The CDR3 protein is CSASRGTGGQETQYF. For the CDR3, the DNA is TGCAGTGCTAGTCGTGGGACAGGGGGTCAAGAGACCCAGTACTTC.

This clonotype was observed at least ten times. The genes are TRBV25-1 and TRBJ2-5; 7 bases map to TRBD1. This CDR3 spans 14 amino acids. J lost 7 bases, V lost 4 bases, and 9 bases had no gene match. Germline CDR1 and CDR2: MGHDK and SYGVNS. The CDR3 reads CASSATGDGGTQYF. CDR3 bases: TGTGCCAGCAGTGCAACAGGGGACGGAGGGACCCAGTACTTC.

Details on this clonotype: The junction departs from germline at one end; a sequencing error may be responsible. The rearrangement links TRBV11-2 to TRBJ2-1, with 8 bases identical to TRBD2. Germline lookup yields CDR1 SGHAT and CDR2 FQNNGV. This CDR3 comprises 15 residues. The CDR3 region is CVSSRGGSSYNEQFF. CDR3 DNA sequence: TGTGTCAGCAGCCGCGGGGGGAGCTCCTACAATGAGCAGTTCTTT.

The chain uses TRBV4-1 and TRBJ2-7, with TRBD2 matching over 10 bases. Germline values: CDR1 MGHRA, CDR2 YSYEKL. Trimming at V came to 4 bases and at J to 0 bases, leaving 3 bases not matched to a gene. The CDR3 is 15 amino acids. Here the CDR3 reads CASSPSSGSSYEQYF. For the CDR3, the DNA is TGCGCCAGCAGCCCCTCTAGCGGGAGCTCCTACGAGCAGTACTTC.

This clonotype was seen many times. The V and J genes are TRBV4-1 and TRBJ2-5; the D gene is possibly TRBD1 (5 bases). The CDR3 sequence is 15 residues long. CDR1 and CDR2 (germline): MGHRA, YSYEKL. V was trimmed by 0 bases and J by 4 bases, leaving 12 bases between them. The CDR3 region is CASSQEGAKGETQYF. CDR3 DNA: TGCGCCAGCAGCCAAGAAGGGGCCAAGGGAGAGACCCAGTACTTC.

There are a few counts of this clonotype. An end of the junction differs from the germline gene, which may be a read error. The V call is TRBV12-3 or TRBV12-4, the J call TRBJ2-4, with no clear D. The J call is doubtful: the DNA matches TRBJ2-7 better. This CDR3 has 15 amino acids. Here the CDR3 DNA reads TGTACCAGCAGTTTAGAGACCGGCAGAGACTACGAGCAGTACTTC. This codes for CTSSLETGRDYEQYF.

This clonotype showed up many times. It may be a read error: a sequence one base away is much more abundant. V gene TRBV5-1 combines with J gene TRBJ2-1, with no clear D. V was cut by 4 bases and J by 1 base, with 21 bases left in between. The germline V gene has CDR1 SGHRS and CDR2 YFSETQ. The CDR3 covers 18 residues. DNA for the CDR3: TGCGCCAGCAGCCTAACATCTAACCCTTTGCTATCCTACAATGAGCAGTTCTTC. This encodes CASSLTSNPLLSYNEQFF. The whole variable domain, remainder taken from reference TRBV5-1 and TRBJ2-1, is KAGVTQTPRYLIKTRGQQVTLSCSPISGHRSVSWYQQTPGQGLQFLFEYFSETQRNKGNFPGRFSGRQFSNSRSEMNVSTLELGDSALYLCASSLTSNPLLSYNEQFFGPGTRLTVL.

This clonotype was counted ten times or more. V is TRBV7-3 and J is TRBJ2-6, with D unresolved. V lost 0 bases and J 12 bases, leaving 9 bases between the germline ends. Germline assignment: CDR1 SGHTA and CDR2 FQGTGA. CDR3 size: 13 residues. In nucleotides, the CDR3 is TGTGCCAGCAGCTTAACGCGGTCTGGCGTCCTGACTTTC. It yields the protein CASSLTRSGVLTF. The entire variable domain, with the rest obtained from reference TRBV7-3 and TRBJ2-6, is as follows: GAGVSQTPSNKVTEKGKYVELRCDPISGHTALYWYRQSLGQGPEFLIYFQGTGAADDSGLPNDRFFAVRPEGSVSTLKIQRTERGDSAVYLCASSLTRSGVLTFGAGSRLTVL.

This clonotype occurred many times. The genes are TRBV3-1 and TRBJ2-5; no firm D call. This CDR3 is built from 13 residues. In germline, CDR1 is LGHDT, CDR2 YNNKEL (reference sequence). V lost 2 bases and J lost 4, with 8 bases in between. The CDR3, as DNA: TGTGCCAGCAGCCAAATTGAAGGAGAGACCCAGTACTTC. This encodes CASSQIEGETQYF.

This clonotype has more than one count but fewer than ten. This chain uses TRBV5-1 with TRBJ2-1; 10 bases map to TRBD1. The germline gives CDR1 SGHRS, CDR2 YFSETQ. V lost 3 bases and J lost 7; bases outside the gene matches: 7. The CDR3 totals 15 residues. The CDR3 sequence: CASSSDRGGLNEQFF. In nucleotides, the CDR3 is TGCGCCAGCAGCTCGGACAGGGGGGGCCTAAATGAGCAGTTCTTC.

Comment on this clonotype: This clone may be a read error of a much larger clone one base away. The V gene is TRBV7-2, the J gene TRBJ2-1; 10 bases are shared with TRBD2. The tail of the sequence fits TRBJ2-7 better, so the J call may be wrong. In germline, CDR1 is SGHTA, CDR2 FQGNSA. CDR3 size: 16 residues. The CDR3 nucleotides are TGTGCCAGCAGCGTCCATAGCGGGGGGACCTACAATGAGCAGTACTTC. It is translated as CASSVHSGGTYNEQYF.

This clonotype was counted at least ten times. This chain connects TRBV7-2 to TRBJ2-5; D unresolved. V was cut by 4 bases and J by 5 bases, with 20 bases left in between. Germline CDR1 is SGHTA and CDR2 is FQGNSA. The CDR3 extends over 16 amino acids. CDR3 region: CASSSPGGRLVETQYF. The CDR3 DNA sequence: TGTGCCAGCAGCTCCCCCGGCGGTAGGCTGGTGGAGACCCAGTACTTC.

This clonotype has at least ten counts. The rearrangement links TRBV11-2 to TRBJ2-4; 13 bases line up with TRBD2. The CDR3 is 15 residues long. Germline V gene data show CDR1 as SGHAT and CDR2 as FQNNGV. The V gene end was trimmed by 5 bases and the J gene end by 15 bases; junction bases not matched to a gene: 13. The DNA of the CDR3 is TGTGCCAGCAGCACCCCGGGACTAGCGGGACGACTGCTGTACTTC. Translation: CASSTPGLAGRLLYF.

Many counts were recorded for this clonotype. This rearrangement joins TRBV20-1 to TRBJ2-2, with D possibly TRBD2 on 6 matching bases. The V and J ends lost 6 bases and 3 bases respectively, with 14 bases between them. This CDR3 spans 14 amino acids. Germline lookup yields CDR1 DFQATT and CDR2 SNEGSKA (reference sequence). The CDR3, as DNA: TGCAGTGCCGTACGGGGGACGGACACCGGGGAGCTGTTTTTT. Protein sequence: CSAVRGTDTGELFF.

This clonotype was recorded many times. The rearrangement links TRBV11-2 to TRBJ2-5; 8 bases fit TRBD2. The trim removed 0 bases at V and 4 bases at J, leaving 4 bases unmatched. Germline-derived CDR1 and CDR2 are SGHAT and FQNNGV. This CDR3 region has 15 residues. CDR3 protein: CASSLDGSGGETQYF. CDR3 DNA: TGTGCCAGCAGCTTAGATGGGAGCGGGGGAGAGACCCAGTACTTC.

This clonotype was detected ten times or more. The chain recombines TRBV20-1 with TRBJ1-1; 7 positions match TRBD1. The germline gives CDR1 DFQATT, CDR2 SNEGSKA (reference sequence). V lost 3 bases and J lost 6; bases outside the gene matches: 4. The CDR3 runs to 12 residues. CDR3 in amino acids: CSARGRGSEAFF. The CDR3 nucleotides read TGCAGTGCTAGGGGCAGGGGGTCTGAAGCTTTCTTT.

This clonotype has at least ten counts. This chain connects TRBV9 to TRBJ2-7; D is unclear. V lost 2 bases and J lost 1, with 10 bases in between. This CDR3 is built from 14 residues. In germline, CDR1 is SGDLS, CDR2 YYNGEE. CDR3 protein: CASSVGVRSYEQYF. CDR3 in DNA: TGTGCCAGCAGCGTCGGCGTCCGTTCCTACGAGCAGTACTTC.

The V call is TRBV3-1, the J call TRBJ1-1, with D unresolved. Trimming stripped 4 bases from V and 1 base from J, with 10 bases between. Germline lookup yields CDR1 LGHDT and CDR2 YNNKEL (reference sequence). The CDR3 consists of 14 residues. This CDR3 reads CASSRRRTNTEAFF. In DNA form, the CDR3 reads TGTGCCAGCAGCCGTCGGAGGACGAACACTGAAGCTTTCTTT.

CDR3 amino acids: CASSLGIDRGGGYTF. CDR3 nucleotide sequence: TGTGCCAGCAGTTTAGGAATAGACAGGGGCGGTGGCTACACCTTC. V usage is TRBV6-5 and J usage is TRBJ1-2; 8 bases line up with TRBD1. This CDR3 comprises 15 residues. Germline lookup yields CDR1 MNHEY and CDR2 SVGAGI. The V segment lost 4 bases and the J segment 7 bases; nucleotides outside the gene matches: 11.